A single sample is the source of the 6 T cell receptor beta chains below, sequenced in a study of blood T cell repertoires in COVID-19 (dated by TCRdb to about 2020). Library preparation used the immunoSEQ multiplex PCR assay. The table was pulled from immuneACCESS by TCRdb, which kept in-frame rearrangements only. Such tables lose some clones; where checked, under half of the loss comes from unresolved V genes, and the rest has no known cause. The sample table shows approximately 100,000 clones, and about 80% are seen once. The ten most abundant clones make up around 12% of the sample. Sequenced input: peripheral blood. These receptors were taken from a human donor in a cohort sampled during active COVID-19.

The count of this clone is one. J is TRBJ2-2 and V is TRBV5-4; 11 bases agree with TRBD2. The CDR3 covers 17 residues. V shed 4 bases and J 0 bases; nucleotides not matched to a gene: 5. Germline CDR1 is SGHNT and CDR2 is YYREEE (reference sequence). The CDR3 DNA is TGTGCCAGCAGCCAACAACTAGCGGGGGCGAACACCGGGGAGCTGTTTTTT. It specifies CASSQQLAGANTGELFF.

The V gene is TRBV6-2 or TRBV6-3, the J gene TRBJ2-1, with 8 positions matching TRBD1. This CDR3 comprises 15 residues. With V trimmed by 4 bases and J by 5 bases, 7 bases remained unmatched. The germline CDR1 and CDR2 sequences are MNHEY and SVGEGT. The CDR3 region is CASSSGQGVDNEQFF. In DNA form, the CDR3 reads TGTGCCAGCAGTTCTGGACAGGGAGTTGACAATGAGCAGTTCTTC.

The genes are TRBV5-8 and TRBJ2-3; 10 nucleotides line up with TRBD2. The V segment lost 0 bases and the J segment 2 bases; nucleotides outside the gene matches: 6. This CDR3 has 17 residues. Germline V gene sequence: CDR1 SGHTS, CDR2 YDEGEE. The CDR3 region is CASSLGGLAVPTDTQYF. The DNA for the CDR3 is TGTGCCAGCAGCTTGGGAGGACTAGCGGTCCCCACAGATACGCAGTATTTT.

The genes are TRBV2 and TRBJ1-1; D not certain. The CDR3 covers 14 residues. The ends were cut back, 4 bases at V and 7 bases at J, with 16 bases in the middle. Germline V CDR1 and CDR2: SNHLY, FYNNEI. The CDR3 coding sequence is TGTGCCAGCAGTGTGAAGGTTATCGGGGTTGAAGCTTTCTTT. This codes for CASSVKVIGVEAFF.

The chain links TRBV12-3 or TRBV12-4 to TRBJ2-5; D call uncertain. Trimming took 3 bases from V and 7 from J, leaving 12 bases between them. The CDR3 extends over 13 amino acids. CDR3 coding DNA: TGTGCCAGCAGTTTGGGTCTAGTAGGGACCCAGTACTTC. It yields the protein CASSLGLVGTQYF.

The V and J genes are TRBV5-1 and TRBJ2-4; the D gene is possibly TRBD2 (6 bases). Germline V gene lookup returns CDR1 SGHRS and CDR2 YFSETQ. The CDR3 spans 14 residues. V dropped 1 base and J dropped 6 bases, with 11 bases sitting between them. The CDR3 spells CASSLSSGGNIQYF. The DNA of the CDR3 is TGCGCCAGCAGCTTGAGTTCCGGGGGAAACATTCAGTACTTC.